These T cell receptor beta chains were read from a single sample in a study of identical twins. A single record per CDR3 protein comes from TCRdb applying MiXCR to the 5' RACE reads. This table holds roughly 250,000 distinct CDR3 sequences, roughly an eighth found once. The sequencing input was memory (CD45RO+) T cells sorted from blood. Receptors were obtained from a woman between 18 and 29 years old in good health. Each CDR3 is given with its conserved first and last residue. Fields, in order: J gene, clone size, V gene, CDR3 protein. Clone size is shown for a subset of rows, as once, few, many or a class of expanded clone.

TRBJ1-1 many TRBV6-1 CASTKGRNTEAFF
TRBJ1-3 few TRBV7-9 CASSLTVQAGNTIYF
TRBJ2-7 few TRBV10-2 CASSESIGGGGYEQYF
TRBJ2-2 - TRBV6-6 CASSYSKRGLFF
TRBJ1-2 few TRBV5-1 CASSFDRVIYGYTF
TRBJ2-1 - TRBV7-2 CASSFAGTSVHNEQFF
TRBJ2-3 many TRBV12-3/TRBV12-4 CASSRDLQDTQYF
TRBJ2-1 - TRBV5-1 CASSLVGHEQFF
TRBJ2-3 few TRBV27 CASSFFGADTQYF
TRBJ2-1 - TRBV20-1 CSARLAGGVNEQFF
TRBJ1-2 - TRBV20-1 CSALGVYGYTF
TRBJ2-7 many TRBV6-1 CASSSRETYEQYF
TRBJ1-1 many TRBV25-1 CASSEYRFSFF
TRBJ2-1 few TRBV30 CAWRANNEQFF
TRBJ1-2 few TRBV27 CASSFRPGGDYGYTF
TRBJ1-1 many TRBV12-3/TRBV12-4 CASSLGAVNTEAFF
TRBJ1-5 few TRBV4-3 CASSQVRGAGDQPQHF
TRBJ1-1 few TRBV20-1 CSAHRDGNTEAFF
TRBJ2-7 many TRBV15 CATSRDSGTIGYEQYF
TRBJ2-4 few TRBV3-1 CASSWEGENIQYF
TRBJ2-7 few TRBV5-1 CASTDSPYEQYF
TRBJ2-7 - TRBV5-1 CASSLAAAAFRTTRYEQYF
TRBJ1-4 many TRBV12-3/TRBV12-4 CASMEGGETNEKLFF
TRBJ2-3 - TRBV20-1 CSARDPRGSYTDTQYF
TRBJ2-5 many TRBV11-1 CASSLDYQETQYF
TRBJ2-3 few TRBV29-1 CSVDSGTDTQYF
TRBJ2-2 - TRBV24-1 CATSQGARTGELFF
TRBJ2-2 many TRBV5-6 CASSLTSGANTGELFF
TRBJ2-2 few TRBV7-8 CASSQGYWGGAGELFF
TRBJ2-4 many TRBV12-3/TRBV12-4 CASREGGANIQYF
TRBJ1-5 few TRBV27 CASSLSTGGQPQHF
TRBJ1-1 many TRBV20-1 CSAREPHSRSNTEAFF
TRBJ1-4 many TRBV21-1 CASSREGEKLFF
TRBJ2-7 few TRBV18 CASSLARGLRYEQYF
TRBJ1-1 - TRBV20-1 CSARTQGSNTEAFF
TRBJ2-2 few TRBV7-2 CASSWKGFTGELFF
TRBJ2-6 few TRBV6-5 CASSNRRVAGANVLTF
TRBJ2-1 few TRBV5-1 CASSLGLGPAREQFF